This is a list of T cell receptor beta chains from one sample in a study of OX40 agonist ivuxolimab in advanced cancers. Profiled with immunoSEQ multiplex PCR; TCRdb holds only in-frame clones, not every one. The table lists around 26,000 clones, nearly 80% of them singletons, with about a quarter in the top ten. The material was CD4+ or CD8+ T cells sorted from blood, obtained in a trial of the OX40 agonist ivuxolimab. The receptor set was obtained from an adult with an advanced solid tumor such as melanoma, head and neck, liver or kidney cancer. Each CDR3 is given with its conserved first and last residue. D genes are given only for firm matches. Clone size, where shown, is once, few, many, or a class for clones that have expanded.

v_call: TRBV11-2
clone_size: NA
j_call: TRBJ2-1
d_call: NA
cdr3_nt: TGTGCCAGCAGCGACTGGGCCAATGAGCAGTTCTTC
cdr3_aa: CASSDWANEQFF

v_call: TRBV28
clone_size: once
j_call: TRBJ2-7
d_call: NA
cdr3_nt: TGTGCCAGCAGTTTATCTGGCCGCTGGGAGCAGTACTTC
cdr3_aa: CASSLSGRWEQYF

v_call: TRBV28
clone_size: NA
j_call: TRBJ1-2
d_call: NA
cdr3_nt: TGTGCCAGCAGTCGCCCGGGCCCTGGAAGGGGCTACACCTTC
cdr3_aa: CASSRPGPGRGYTF

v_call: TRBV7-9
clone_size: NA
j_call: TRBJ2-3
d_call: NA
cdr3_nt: TGTGCCAGCAGCACCCATACAGGCACAGATACGCAGTATTTT
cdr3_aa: CASSTHTGTDTQYF

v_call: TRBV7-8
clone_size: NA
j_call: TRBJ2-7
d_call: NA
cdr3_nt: TGTGCCAGCTCCTTTAGGGCTCCTATTTACGAGCAGTACTTC
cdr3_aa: CASSFRAPIYEQYF

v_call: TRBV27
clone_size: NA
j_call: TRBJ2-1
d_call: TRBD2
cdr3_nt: TGTGCCAGCAGTTTTATGGGGACTAGTTTCGATGAGCAGTTCTTC
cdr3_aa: CASSFMGTSFDEQFF

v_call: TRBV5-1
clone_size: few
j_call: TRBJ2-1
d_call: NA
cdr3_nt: TGCGCCAGCAGCTTGAGTTTTTTGGGGAATGAGCAGTTCTTC
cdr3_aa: CASSLSFLGNEQFF

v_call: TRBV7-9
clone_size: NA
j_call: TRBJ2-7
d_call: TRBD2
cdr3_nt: TGTGCCAGCAGCAAAACCGCCGGGGGGGGTCACTACGAGCAGTACTTC
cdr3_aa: CASSKTAGGGHYEQYF

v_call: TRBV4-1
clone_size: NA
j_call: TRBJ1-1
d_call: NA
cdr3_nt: TGCGCCAGCAGCCAAGTGGGGGGCCCAGAAGCTTTCTTT
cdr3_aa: CASSQVGGPEAFF

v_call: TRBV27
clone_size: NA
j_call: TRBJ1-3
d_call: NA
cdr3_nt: TGTGCCAGCAGTCCTCGACAGACCTCTGGAAACACCATATATTTT
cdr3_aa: CASSPRQTSGNTIYF

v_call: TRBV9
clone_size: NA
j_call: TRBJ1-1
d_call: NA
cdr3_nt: TGTGCCAGCAGCCCCCCCGACGGGGGGCCCGGAGCTTTCTTT
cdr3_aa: CASSPPDGGPGAFF

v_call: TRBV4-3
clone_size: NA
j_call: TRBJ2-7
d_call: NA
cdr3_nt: TGCGCCAGCAGCCAATCGACAGGAGGCTTCTACGAGCAGTACTTC
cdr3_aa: CASSQSTGGFYEQYF

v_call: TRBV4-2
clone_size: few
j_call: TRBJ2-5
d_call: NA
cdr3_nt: TGTGCCAGCAGCATAACCTACCAAGAGACCCAGTACTTC
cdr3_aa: CASSITYQETQYF

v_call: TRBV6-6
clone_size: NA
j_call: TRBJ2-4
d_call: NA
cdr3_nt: TGTGCCAGCAGTTACTCCCGACGGGAAAACATTCAGTACTTC
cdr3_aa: CASSYSRRENIQYF

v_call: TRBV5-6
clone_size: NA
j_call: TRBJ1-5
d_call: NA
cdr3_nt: TGTGCCAGCAGCCTGTCCGACAGACTCAATCAGCCCCAGCATTTT
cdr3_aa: CASSLSDRLNQPQHF

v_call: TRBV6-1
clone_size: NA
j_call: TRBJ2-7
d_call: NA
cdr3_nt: TGTGCCAGCAGTGAAGAAAGGAGCCGATCCTACGAGCAGTACTTC
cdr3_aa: CASSEERSRSYEQYF

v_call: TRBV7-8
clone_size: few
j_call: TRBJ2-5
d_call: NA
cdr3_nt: TGTGCCAGCAGCTTAGAGGTAGCCCAAGAGACCCAGTACTTC
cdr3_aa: CASSLEVAQETQYF

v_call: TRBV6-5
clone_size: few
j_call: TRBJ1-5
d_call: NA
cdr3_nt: TGTGCCAGCAGTTACGACTATAGCAATCAGCCCCAGCATTTT
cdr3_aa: CASSYDYSNQPQHF

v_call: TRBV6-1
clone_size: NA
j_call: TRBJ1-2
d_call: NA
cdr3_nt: TGTGCCAGCGGCTGGAAGGACTATGGCTACACCTTC
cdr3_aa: CASGWKDYGYTF

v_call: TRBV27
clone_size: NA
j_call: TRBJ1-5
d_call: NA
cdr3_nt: TGTGCCAGCAGTTTATCGATGGGGTTTCAGCCCCAGCATTTT
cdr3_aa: CASSLSMGFQPQHF

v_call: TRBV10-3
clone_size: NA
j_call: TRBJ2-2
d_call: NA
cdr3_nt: TGTGCCATCAGTGAGGGGCAGGGTAACACCGGGGAGCTGTTTTTT
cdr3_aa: CAISEGQGNTGELFF

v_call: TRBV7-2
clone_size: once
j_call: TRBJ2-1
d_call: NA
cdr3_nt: TGTGCCAGCAGCTTAGGGGCCGGCTCCTACAATGAGCAGTTCTTC
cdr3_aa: CASSLGAGSYNEQFF

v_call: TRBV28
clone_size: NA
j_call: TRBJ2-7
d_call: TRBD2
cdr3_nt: TGTGCCAGCAGTGTTAGCGGGGCAGAATACGAGCAGTACTTC
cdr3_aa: CASSVSGAEYEQYF

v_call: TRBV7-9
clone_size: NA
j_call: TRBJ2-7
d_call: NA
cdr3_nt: TGTGCCAGCAGCCCCCGGACTGGGATGTGGGAGCAGTACTTC
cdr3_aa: CASSPRTGMWEQYF

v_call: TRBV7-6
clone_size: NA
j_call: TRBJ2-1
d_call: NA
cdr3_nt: TGTGCCAGCAGCTTATTCCCGGGACCACCCTACAATGAGCAGTTCTTC
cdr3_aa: CASSLFPGPPYNEQFF

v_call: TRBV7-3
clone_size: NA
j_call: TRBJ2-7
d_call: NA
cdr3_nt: TGTGCCAGCAGCTTAGTGACAGGCTCCTACGAGCAGTACTTC
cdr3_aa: CASSLVTGSYEQYF

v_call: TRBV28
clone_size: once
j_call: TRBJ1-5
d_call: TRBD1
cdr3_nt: TGTGCCAGCAGGGGACCGGGACAGGGACACAATCAGCCCCAGCATTTT
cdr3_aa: CASRGPGQGHNQPQHF